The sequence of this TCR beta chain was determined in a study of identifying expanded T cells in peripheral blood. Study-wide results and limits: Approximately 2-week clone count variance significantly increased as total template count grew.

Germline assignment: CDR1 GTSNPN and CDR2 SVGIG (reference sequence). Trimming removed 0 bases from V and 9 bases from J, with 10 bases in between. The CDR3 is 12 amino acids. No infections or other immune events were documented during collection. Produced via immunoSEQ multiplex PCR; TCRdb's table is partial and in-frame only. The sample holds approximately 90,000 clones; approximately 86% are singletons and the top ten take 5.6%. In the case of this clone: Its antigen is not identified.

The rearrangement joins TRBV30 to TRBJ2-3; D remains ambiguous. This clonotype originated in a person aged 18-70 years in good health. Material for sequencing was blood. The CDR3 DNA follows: TGTGCCTGGAGTGTTGGTCCTGGGACGCAGTATTTT. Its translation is CAWSVGPGTQYF.